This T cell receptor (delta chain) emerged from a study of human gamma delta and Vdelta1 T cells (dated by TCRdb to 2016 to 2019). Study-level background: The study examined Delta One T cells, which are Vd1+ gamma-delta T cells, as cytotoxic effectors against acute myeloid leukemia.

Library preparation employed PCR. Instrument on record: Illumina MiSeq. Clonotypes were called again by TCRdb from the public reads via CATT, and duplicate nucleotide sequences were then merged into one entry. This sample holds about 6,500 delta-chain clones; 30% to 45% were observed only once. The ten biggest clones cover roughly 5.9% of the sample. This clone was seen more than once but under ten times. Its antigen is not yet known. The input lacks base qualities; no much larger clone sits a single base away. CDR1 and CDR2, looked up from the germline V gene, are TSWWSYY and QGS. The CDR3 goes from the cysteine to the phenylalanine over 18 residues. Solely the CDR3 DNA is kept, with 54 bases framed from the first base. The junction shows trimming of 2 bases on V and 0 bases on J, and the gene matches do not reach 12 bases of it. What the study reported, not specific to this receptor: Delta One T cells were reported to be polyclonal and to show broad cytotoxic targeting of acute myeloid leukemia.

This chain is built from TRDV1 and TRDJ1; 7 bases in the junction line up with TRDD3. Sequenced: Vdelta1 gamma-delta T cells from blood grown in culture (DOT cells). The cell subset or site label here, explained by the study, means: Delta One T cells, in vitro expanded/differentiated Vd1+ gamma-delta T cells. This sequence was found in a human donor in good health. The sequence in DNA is TGTGCTCTTGGGGAAATGGGTAGAGTGGGATACCACACCGATAAACTCATCTTT. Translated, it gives CALGEMGRVGYHTDKLIF.